These 10 T cell receptor beta chains were all obtained from the same sample, sequenced in a study of graft-versus-host responses after intestinal transplantation. These receptors are not linked to any known antigen. The table came from immunoSEQ multiplex PCR; TCRdb's copy has only in-frame clones and leaves some out. The sample yields 130,000 to 150,000 clones, around 90% seen once. The sample here was unstimulated CD4+ T cells sorted from spleen or lymph node cells, taken before intestinal transplant. These receptors originate from a human donor who received an intestinal transplant.

V usage is TRBV30 and J usage is TRBJ2-1, with D perhaps matching TRBD1 or TRBD2 (5 bases each). V lost 3 bases and J lost 4, with 13 bases in between. The germline V gene has CDR1 GTSNPN and CDR2 SVGIG (reference sequence). This CDR3 is 14 amino acids long. The DNA of the CDR3 is TGTGCCTGGAGAGGGGACGTACAGTACAATGAGCAGTTCTTC. It codes for CAWRGDVQYNEQFF.

The gene calls are TRBV5-1 and TRBJ2-7; 13 bases are a match to TRBD2. This CDR3 is built from 17 residues. J was trimmed by 2 bases and V by 2 bases; bases with no gene match: 7. Germline V gives CDR1 SGHRS, CDR2 YFSETQ. This CDR3 is CASSFGTSGTSTYEQYF. In DNA form, the CDR3 reads TGCGCCAGCAGCTTCGGGACTAGCGGGACCAGCACCTACGAGCAGTACTTC.

The chain uses TRBV5-1 and TRBJ2-7; unclear D gene. The CDR3 runs to 13 residues. CDR1 and CDR2 (germline): SGHRS, YFSETQ. Between the trimmed V and J ends, which lost 2 bases and 6 bases, there was a span of 12 bases. CDR3 nucleotides: TGCGCCAGCAGCTTATCAGGAGACGGCGAGCAGTACTTC. It encodes CASSLSGDGEQYF.

Written as DNA, the CDR3 is TGTGCCAGCAGCGGTTTACCCGGCGTAGGGAGCACTGAAGCTTTCTTT. Its translation is CASSGLPGVGSTEAFF. The V call is TRBV5-4, the J call TRBJ1-1; no reliable D call. The CDR3 has 16 amino acids. V was shortened by 4 bases and J by 4 bases, with 20 bases between the two germline ends. Germline V gene lookup returns CDR1 SGHNT and CDR2 YYREEE (reference sequence).

The chain uses TRBV7-9 and TRBJ1-4, with D possibly matching TRBD1 (6 bases). This CDR3 contains 14 residues. Trimming removed 2 bases from V and 5 bases from J, with 9 bases in between. Germline-derived CDR1 and CDR2 are SEHNR and FQNEAQ (reference sequence). CDR3 in DNA: TGTGCCAGCAGCTTACAGGGGTCGAATGAAAAACTGTTTTTT. Protein product: CASSLQGSNEKLFF. Looking up the rest from reference TRBV7-9 and TRBJ1-4 gives the full variable domain: DTGVSQNPRHKITKRGQNVTFRCDPISEHNRLYWYRQTLGQGPEFLTYFQNEAQLEKSRLLSDRFSAERPKGSFSTLEIQRTEQGDSAMYLCASSLQGSNEKLFFGSGTQLSVL.

The V gene is TRBV28, the J gene TRBJ2-7; 11 positions match TRBD2. Germline CDR1 and CDR2: MDHEN and SYDVKM. Trimming took 1 base from V and 6 from J; bases not matched to a gene: 8. This CDR3 is built from 16 residues. The CDR3: CASSLLETSGSSEQYF. The CDR3 nucleotides read TGTGCCAGCAGTTTATTAGAAACTAGCGGGAGCTCCGAGCAGTACTTC. The whole variable domain, remainder taken from reference TRBV28 and TRBJ2-7, is DVKVTQSSRYLVKRTGEKVFLECVQDMDHENMFWYRQDPGLGLRLIYFSYDVKMKEKGDIPEGYSVSREKKERFSLILESASTNQTSMYLCASSLLETSGSSEQYFGPGTRLTVT.

The chain couples TRBV5-4 to TRBJ2-7; 11 nucleotides match TRBD2. From germline, CDR1 is SGHNT and CDR2 YYREEE (reference sequence). The CDR3 runs 15 residues. The V and J ends lost 4 bases and 1 base, in that order; junction bases with no gene match: 4. The CDR3 region has the DNA TGTGCCAGCAGCCCGGGACTAGCGGATTCCTACGAGCAGTACTTC. Translating it yields CASSPGLADSYEQYF.

This clone was seen just once. V is TRBV6-1 and J is TRBJ1-4; D may be TRBD1 (5 bases). The CDR3 runs to 14 residues. Trimming left V 2 bases short and J 7 bases short, with 11 bases between. Germline values: CDR1 MNHNS, CDR2 SASEGT. In nucleotides, the CDR3 is TGTGCCAGCAGTGAACCGGGGGGTAGTGAAAAACTGTTTTTT. It is translated as CASSEPGGSEKLFF.

The chain is built from TRBV9 and TRBJ2-6, with no clear D. V lost 5 bases to trimming and J lost 4 bases, with 10 bases between them. In germline, CDR1 is SGDLS, CDR2 YYNGEE. The CDR3 has 14 residues. CDR3 sequence (DNA): TGTGCCAGCAGTTCCTCCGAGGGGGCCAACGTCCTGACTTTC. Encoded protein: CASSSSEGANVLTF.

The CDR3 nucleotides are TGTGCCAGTAGTCTTTCCAGGGGTTATACTGAAGCTTTCTTT. Amino acids: CASSLSRGYTEAFF. This rearrangement joins TRBV19 to TRBJ1-1; tentative D call: TRBD1 (6 bases). The germline V gene has CDR1 LNHDA and CDR2 SQIVND (reference sequence). The CDR3 has 14 amino acids. V was pared by 5 bases and J by 5 bases, with 15 bases between.